The next 32 T cell receptor beta chains were all read from a single sample in a study of T cell responses to AZD1222 COVID-19 vaccine. Sequencing was performed with immunoSEQ multiplex PCR; in TCRdb, only in-frame clones are kept and a portion is missing. This sample has 70,000 to 90,000 clones, with approximately 85% found just once. This specimen was peripheral blood, taken 28 days after the second AZD1222 dose. These receptors were collected from an adult who received the AZD1222 COVID-19 vaccine.

The chain has TRBV10-3 and TRBJ1-1; D uncertain. With 6 bases removed from V and 0 bases from J, the gap between germline ends came to 8 bases. Germline values: CDR1 ENHRY, CDR2 SYGVKD. The CDR3 length is 13 residues. The CDR3 nucleotides read TGTGCCATCAGGAAAAAGGTGAACACTGAAGCTTTCTTT. Its translation: CAIRKKVNTEAFF.

This chain uses TRBV7-2 with TRBJ1-1; D not certain. This CDR3 is 17 amino acids long. The germline V gene encodes CDR1 SGHTA and CDR2 FQGNSA. Trimming removed 1 base from V and 6 bases from J, with 21 bases in between. The CDR3 loop reads CASSLGGFYRARPEAFF. CDR3 coding DNA: TGTGCCAGCAGCTTAGGAGGATTTTATAGGGCGCGACCTGAAGCTTTCTTT. The variable domain in full, completed from reference TRBV7-2 and TRBJ1-1, reads GAGVSQSPSNKVTEKGKDVELRCDPISGHTALYWYRQSLGQGLEFLIYFQGNSAPDKSGLPSDRFSAERTGGSVSTLTIQRTQQEDSAVYLCASSLGGFYRARPEAFFGQGTRLTVV.

The V gene is TRBV4-3, the J gene TRBJ2-5; TRBD2 aligns across 14 bases. The CDR3 runs 16 residues. V gave up 4 bases and J gave up 4 bases; unmatched junction bases: 5. The germline gives CDR1 LGHNA, CDR2 YSLEER. CDR3 in DNA: TGCGCCAGCAGCCGAGGGACTAGCGGGAGTAGAGAGACCCAGTACTTC. This codes for CASSRGTSGSRETQYF.

This rearrangement joins TRBV6-6 to TRBJ1-3; D possibly corresponds to TRBD1 (6 bases). CDR3 length: 13 residues. The V and J ends lost 7 bases and 4 bases respectively, with 11 bases between them. Germline V gene sequence: CDR1 MNHNY, CDR2 SVGAGI (reference sequence). CDR3 in amino acids: CASIPGHGNTIYF. CDR3 bases: TGTGCCAGCATACCGGGACACGGAAACACCATATATTTT.

The CDR3 nucleotides read TGTGCCAGCAGTGAAAGCAGCTACTATGGCTACACCTTC. Protein product: CASSESSYYGYTF. The chain links TRBV6-1 to TRBJ1-2; D gene ambiguous. Germline loops: CDR1 MNHNS, CDR2 SASEGT. The CDR3 sequence is 13 residues long. Trimming took 2 bases from V and 3 from J, leaving 7 bases between them.

This chain connects TRBV18 to TRBJ2-5; D is ambiguous. CDR3 length: 12 residues. V lost 1 base to trimming and J lost 5 bases, with 5 bases between them. Germline CDR1 reads KGHSH; CDR2 reads LQKENI. The CDR3 DNA is TGTGCCAGCTCACCACTGAGGGAGACCCAGTACTTC. It codes for CASSPLRETQYF. Combining the CDR3 with reference TRBV18 and TRBJ2-5 gives the whole variable domain NAGVMQNPRHLVRRRGQEARLRCSPMKGHSHVYWYRQLPEEGLKFMVYLQKENIIDESGMPKERFSAEFPKEGPSILRIQQVVRGDSAAYFCASSPLRETQYFGPGTRLLVL.

The chain couples TRBV6-2 or TRBV6-3 to TRBJ1-2, with 7 bases fitting TRBD1. The CDR3 spans 15 residues. V lost 5 bases and J lost 4; bases outside the gene matches: 10. CDR1 and CDR2 (germline): MNHEY, SVGEGT. The CDR3 sequence: CASSLRRDSLYGYTF. The CDR3 nucleotides are TGTGCCAGCAGTCTACGCCGGGACAGCCTCTATGGCTACACCTTC.

The chain has TRBV7-8 and TRBJ2-3; the D gene could be TRBD1 or TRBD2 (5 bases each). V was trimmed by 0 bases and J by 4 bases, leaving 8 bases between them. Germline V lookup: CDR1 SGHVS, CDR2 FQNEAQ. This CDR3 comprises 14 residues. The CDR3 DNA reads TGTGCCAGCAGCTTAGCGGGGGTGGCAGATACGCAGTATTTT. It translates to CASSLAGVADTQYF. Variable domain in full (rest from reference TRBV7-8 and TRBJ2-3): GAGVSQSPRYKVAKRGQDVALRCDPISGHVSLFWYQQALGQGPEFLTYFQNEAQLDKSGLPSDRFFAERPEGSVSTLKIQRTQQEDSAVYLCASSLAGVADTQYFGPGTRLTVL.

The chain has TRBV5-4 and TRBJ1-1, with D perhaps TRBD1 (5 bases). Trimming stripped 4 bases from V and 1 base from J, with 11 bases between. Germline CDR1 SGHNT, CDR2 YYREEE (reference sequence). This CDR3 region has 14 residues. CDR3 in amino acids: CASSKDGTNTEAFF. As DNA, the CDR3 is TGTGCCAGCAGCAAAGACGGGACGAACACTGAAGCTTTCTTT.

The V gene is TRBV10-1, the J gene TRBJ2-2; D could derive from TRBD1 or TRBD2 (5 bases each). There are 14 residues in the CDR3. Trimming took 4 bases from V and 4 from J, leaving 10 bases between them. Germline V gene lookup returns CDR1 WNHNN and CDR2 SYGVQD (reference sequence). The CDR3 region is CASSGAGTTGELFF. CDR3 bases: TGCGCCAGCAGTGGGGCAGGGACCACCGGGGAGCTGTTTTTT.

This chain links TRBV2 with TRBJ2-5, with TRBD1 matching over 7 bases. Germline values: CDR1 SNHLY, CDR2 FYNNEI. J lost 5 bases, V lost 5 bases, and 11 bases had no gene match. The CDR3 has 15 amino acids. The CDR3 loop reads CASSSTGAVGETQYF. Written as DNA, the CDR3 is TGTGCCAGCAGTTCCACAGGGGCAGTGGGGGAGACCCAGTACTTC.

The V gene is TRBV24-1, the J gene TRBJ1-1; 9 bases agree with TRBD1. CDR3 length: 15 residues. V shed 4 bases, J shed 5 bases, and the junction held 7 bases outside the gene matches. CDR1 is KGHDR and CDR2 is SFDVKD in the germline V gene. Here the CDR3 reads CATSEGGQGRTEAFF. For the CDR3, the DNA is TGTGCCACCAGTGAAGGCGGACAGGGGAGGACTGAAGCTTTCTTT.

The chain has TRBV10-3 and TRBJ1-3; possible D gene TRBD1, 5 bases. Trimming removed 3 bases at V and 4 bases at J, with 10 bases between. The CDR3 contains 14 residues. Germline V gives CDR1 ENHRY, CDR2 SYGVKD. The CDR3 nucleotides are TGTGCCATCAGTGATGGCAGGGCGGGAAACACCATATATTTT. It codes for CAISDGRAGNTIYF.

The chain employs TRBV27 and TRBJ1-5, with D tentatively TRBD1 (5 bases). CDR1 MNHEY and CDR2 SMNVEV come from the germline V gene (reference sequence). Trimming shortened V by 6 bases and J by 2 bases, and 14 bases separated the two germline ends. The CDR3 spans 15 residues. The DNA of the CDR3 is TGTGCCAGCAGCGAGGAGGGGTTGCGCAATCAGCCCCAGCATTTT. Encoded protein: CASSEEGLRNQPQHF.

The V and J genes are TRBV24-1 and TRBJ1-5, with D possibly matching TRBD1 (6 bases). CDR3 length: 16 residues. V was pared by 4 bases and J by 5 bases, with 17 bases between. Per germline, CDR1 KGHDR and CDR2 SFDVKD. The CDR3 loop is CATSDPGVGEDQPQHF. CDR3 DNA sequence: TGTGCCACCAGTGACCCAGGGGTAGGAGAAGATCAGCCCCAGCATTTT.

This clone was recorded once. The chain couples TRBV9 to TRBJ1-3; perhaps TRBD1 as D (6 bases). Between the trimmed V and J ends, which lost 3 bases and 0 bases, there was a span of 10 bases. There are 15 residues in the CDR3. CDR1 and CDR2 from the germline V gene are SGDLS and YYNGEE. Written as DNA, the CDR3 is TGTGCCAGCAGCGAGACAGGAGACTCTGGAAACACCATATATTTT. Translation: CASSETGDSGNTIYF.

The rearrangement links TRBV10-3 to TRBJ2-5; D gene unclear. CDR1 is ENHRY, CDR2 SYGVKD, per germline. The CDR3 consists of 14 residues. V dropped 0 bases and J dropped 4 bases, with 9 bases sitting between them. The CDR3 DNA is TGTGCCATCAGTGAGTCACAGTTAGGAGAGACCCAGTACTTC. Amino acid sequence: CAISESQLGETQYF.

The gene calls are TRBV28 and TRBJ2-2; the D gene is possibly TRBD2 (5 bases). Trimming stripped 4 bases from V and 7 bases from J, with 10 bases between. CDR1 and CDR2 (germline): MDHEN, SYDVKM. The CDR3 runs to 13 residues. The CDR3 bases are TGTGCCAGCAGTTCGCGACGGGGCGGGGAGCTGTTTTTT. This translates into CASSSRRGGELFF.

The genes are TRBV14 and TRBJ1-1; maybe TRBD1 (5 bases). Germline V gene data show CDR1 as SGHDN and CDR2 as FVKESK. The length of the CDR3 is 17 residues. Trimming left V 1 base short and J 0 bases short, with 15 bases between. Written as DNA, the CDR3 is TGTGCCAGCAGCCAAGCGTCACGGGGGGTTGTGAACACTGAAGCTTTCTTT. Translated: CASSQASRGVVNTEAFF.

This clone was counted between two and nine times. The chain combines TRBV7-8 with TRBJ2-4; 10 bases map to TRBD2. There are 16 residues in the CDR3. Germline CDR1 and CDR2: SGHVS and FQNEAQ. With 2 bases clipped from V and 9 bases from J, the junction kept 10 bases outside the gene matches. This CDR3 reads CASSLSAGGPGVIQYF. In nucleotides, the CDR3 is TGTGCCAGCAGCTTATCAGCGGGAGGGCCAGGAGTCATTCAGTACTTC.

The V call is TRBV2, the J call TRBJ2-1; D perhaps matches TRBD1 (5 bases). Trimming stripped 5 bases from V and 1 base from J, with 9 bases between. The CDR3 is 14 amino acids. Germline assignment: CDR1 SNHLY and CDR2 FYNNEI. CDR3 region: CASSRQGSYNEQFF. DNA of the CDR3: TGTGCCAGCAGTCGGCAGGGTTCCTACAATGAGCAGTTCTTC.

This chain uses TRBV11-1 with TRBJ1-5; D is unclear. The germline V and J ends were trimmed by 1 base and 3 bases, with 4 bases remaining between them. The CDR3 has 13 residues. CDR1 and CDR2 (germline): SGHAT, FQDESV (reference sequence). The CDR3 loop reads CASSLGANQPQHF. The DNA for the CDR3 is TGTGCCAGCAGCTTAGGGGCCAATCAGCCCCAGCATTTT.

V and J are TRBV30 and TRBJ1-2; D is undetermined. The germline V gene encodes CDR1 GTSNPN and CDR2 SVGIG (reference sequence). The CDR3 consists of 16 residues. Trimming took off 0 bases at V and 3 bases at J, with 17 bases between the two ends. Written as DNA, the CDR3 is TGTGCCTGGAGTGTTTCGGGCGTGGCCCAGTACTATGGCTACACCTTC. The encoded protein is CAWSVSGVAQYYGYTF.

This clone was recorded once. The chain recombines TRBV24-1 with TRBJ2-2; D call uncertain. The CDR3 length is 13 residues. V shed 5 bases and J shed 4 bases, with 7 bases lying between them. CDR1 is KGHDR, CDR2 SFDVKD, per germline. The CDR3 nucleotides are TGTGCCACCAGTGCCCCAATCACCGGGGAGCTGTTTTTT. Encoded protein: CATSAPITGELFF.

The chain joins TRBV5-1 to TRBJ2-5; no clear D. The CDR3 has 16 amino acids. The V gene's germline CDR1 is SGHRS and CDR2 YFSETQ. V was cut by 1 base and J by 5 bases, with 18 bases left in between. The CDR3 nucleotides are TGCGCCAGCAGCTTGAATTCGGGCGGACCATCGGAGACCCAGTACTTC. Its translation is CASSLNSGGPSETQYF.

The chain carries TRBV7-9 and TRBJ2-3; unclear D gene. CDR1 SEHNR and CDR2 FQNEAQ come from the germline V gene (reference sequence). V lost 3 bases to trimming and J lost 3 bases, with 10 bases between them. The CDR3 loop spans 14 amino acids. The CDR3 DNA is TGTGCCAGCAGCTTCGGGCCAGCGACAGATACGCAGTATTTT. Translated, it gives CASSFGPATDTQYF.

The chain combines TRBV19 with TRBJ1-5, with TRBD1 as a possible D gene (6 bases). Germline V gene sequence: CDR1 LNHDA, CDR2 SQIVND (reference sequence). V was pared by 4 bases and J by 2 bases, with 12 bases between. This CDR3 region has 15 residues. The CDR3 loop reads CASSNGGVGNQPQHF. The CDR3 nucleotides are TGTGCCAGTAGTAATGGGGGCGTAGGCAATCAGCCCCAGCATTTT.

The chain carries TRBV11-3 and TRBJ1-5, with D tentatively TRBD1 (5 bases). V lost 2 bases to trimming and J lost 5 bases, with 13 bases between them. The CDR3 length is 15 residues. Germline loops: CDR1 SGHNT, CDR2 YENEEA. CDR3: CASSLTGGRDQPQHF. In DNA form, the CDR3 reads TGTGCCAGCAGCTTAACGGGGGGAAGGGATCAGCCCCAGCATTTT.

Written as DNA, the CDR3 is TGTGCCAGCATCCTCAGCGGGGGGGCCCCCTACGAGCAGTACGTC. This encodes CASILSGGAPYEQYV. The V gene is TRBV4-2, the J gene TRBJ2-7, with TRBD2 matching over 10 bases. This CDR3 spans 15 amino acids. Germline values: CDR1 LGHNA, CDR2 YNFKEQ. With 7 bases clipped from V and 2 bases from J, the junction kept 8 bases outside the gene matches.

This chain joins TRBV12-3 or TRBV12-4 and TRBJ2-3; D is unclear. The CDR3 is 12 residues long. The V gene lost 6 bases and the J gene lost 4 bases, with 8 bases spanning the gap. The CDR3 region has the DNA TGTGCCAGCAGCGGTAGTCCAGATACGCAGTATTTT. It encodes CASSGSPDTQYF.

The chain recombines TRBV18 with TRBJ2-1, with 12 bases matching TRBD1. CDR3 size: 18 residues. Germline V CDR1 and CDR2: KGHSH, LQKENI. J was trimmed by 7 bases and V by 0 bases; bases with no gene match: 10. CDR3 residues: CASSPPRAGTGGWNEQFF. The CDR3 DNA sequence: TGTGCCAGCTCACCACCAAGAGCCGGGACAGGGGGCTGGAATGAGCAGTTCTTC.

The V call is TRBV6-5, the J call TRBJ2-2; 9 bases are a match to TRBD1. The CDR3 totals 16 residues. V shed 2 bases, J shed 6 bases, and the junction held 7 bases outside the gene matches. The V gene's germline CDR1 is MNHEY and CDR2 SVGAGI. The CDR3, as DNA: TGTGCCAGCAGTTACGGACAGGGGCGAACCTCCGGGGAGCTGTTTTTT. Translating gives CASSYGQGRTSGELFF.